This entry is about one T cell receptor beta chain. This specimen belongs to a study of blood T cells in healthy people across ages. Healthy Caucasian individuals from Russia aged roughly 6 to 100 were enrolled as donors. The second PCR ran roughly 6 to 11 cycles with a sample-barcoded 5' primer and J-beta primers. TCRdb called the 5' RACE reads again in MiXCR, with one record for every CDR3 protein. The sample carries some 1.5 million distinct CDR3 sequences, under 55% recorded once. This CDR3 is built from 18 residues. Looked up from germline, CDR1 is SGDLS and CDR2 is YYNGEE. V was pared by 4 bases and J by 0 bases, with 20 bases between.

The source material was blood. The TCR comes from a woman aged 18-29 years in good health. The rearrangement links TRBV9 to TRBJ2-1; TRBD1 might be the D (6 bases). Here the CDR3 DNA reads TGTGCCAGCAGCCAACCTCGATACAGGGATAGCTCCTACAATGAGCAGTTCTTC. This encodes CASSQPRYRDSSYNEQFF.